The 27 T cell receptor beta chains below were found in one sample sequenced in a study of CD8 T cells in Susac syndrome. RNA in amounts of about 0.45 to 1 ug was reverse transcribed with random hexamers. In TCRdb, the immunoSEQ multiplex PCR reads were re-called with MiXCR into one record per CDR3 protein. The sample has about 120,000 distinct CDR3 sequences, about 95% seen once. The source material was CD8+ T cells from PBMCs. The receptors here all came from a human donor with Susac syndrome.

The chain employs TRBV29-1 and TRBJ1-2, with TRBD1 matching over 7 bases. The CDR3 length is 12 residues. Germline CDR1 SQVTM, CDR2 ANQGSEA. The V segment lost 7 bases and the J segment 6 bases; nucleotides outside the gene matches: 8. CDR3 in amino acids: CSAGPGGHGYTF. As DNA, the CDR3 is TGCAGCGCCGGTCCAGGGGGGCATGGCTACACCTTC.

J is TRBJ1-6 and V is TRBV5-4; D remains unclear. The CDR3 has 13 amino acids. With 1 base removed from V and 7 bases from J, the gap between germline ends came to 6 bases. Germline V CDR1 and CDR2: SGHNT, YYREEE (reference sequence). The CDR3 here is CASSLFGNSPLHF. CDR3 DNA: TGTGCCAGCAGCTTGTTCGGGAATTCACCCCTCCACTTT.

The chain links TRBV7-3 to TRBJ2-2, with D unclear. V lost 5 bases to trimming and J lost 7 bases, with 8 bases between them. CDR1 is SGHTA, CDR2 FQGTGA, per germline. The CDR3 totals 12 residues. CDR3 coding DNA: TGTGCCAGCAGCGTCCGTGGCGGGGAGCTGTTTTTT. This sequence encodes CASSVRGGELFF. The full variable domain, completed using reference TRBV7-3 and TRBJ2-2, is GAGVSQTPSNKVTEKGKYVELRCDPISGHTALYWYRQSLGQGPEFLIYFQGTGAADDSGLPNDRFFAVRPEGSVSTLKIQRTERGDSAVYLCASSVRGGELFFGEGSRLTVL.

CDR3 bases: TGTGCCAGCAGCGCCCCAGAGCGGCGCGAGCAGTACTTC. Amino acid sequence: CASSAPERREQYF. The chain links TRBV9 to TRBJ2-7; possible D gene TRBD2, 5 bases. V dropped 3 bases and J dropped 6 bases, with 13 bases sitting between them. Germline CDR1 is SGDLS and CDR2 is YYNGEE. The CDR3 extends over 13 amino acids.

The chain recombines TRBV27 with TRBJ2-7; D is uncertain. Trimming stripped 5 bases from V and 1 base from J, with 12 bases between. Germline V gene lookup returns CDR1 MNHEY and CDR2 SMNVEV (reference sequence). CDR3 length equals 14 residues. The CDR3 DNA reads as TGTGCCAGCAGTCCTGGCCTGACATCCTACGAGCAGTACTTC. This codes for CASSPGLTSYEQYF.

The V gene is TRBV12-3 or TRBV12-4, the J gene TRBJ1-4; 9 bases are a match to TRBD1. V dropped 4 bases and J dropped 13; count of bases not matched to a gene: 16. The CDR3 sequence is 16 residues long. DNA of the CDR3: TGTGCCAGCAGTTACGGGACAGGGAGCCCCCAGGGTCGACTGTTTTTT. It codes for CASSYGTGSPQGRLFF.

This rearrangement joins TRBV12-3 or TRBV12-4 to TRBJ2-1; D not resolved. The V gene lost 6 bases and the J gene lost 10 bases, with 16 bases spanning the gap. There are 13 residues in the CDR3. CDR3 region: CASRLPGPYEQFF. CDR3 coding DNA: TGTGCCAGCAGACTTCCCGGGCCATACGAGCAGTTCTTC.

This clonotype was seen only a few times. The rearrangement joins TRBV30 to TRBJ1-5, with 7 bases matching TRBD1. The CDR3 length is 13 residues. Germline-derived CDR1 and CDR2 are GTSNPN and SVGIG (reference sequence). The V segment lost 0 bases and the J segment 11 bases; nucleotides outside the gene matches: 7. The CDR3 loop reads CAWSVAGGMAQHF. In DNA form, the CDR3 reads TGTGCCTGGAGTGTAGCAGGGGGTATGGCCCAGCATTTT. Using reference TRBV30 and TRBJ1-5 for the parts outside the CDR3, the full variable domain is SQTIHQWPATLVQPVGSPLSLECTVEGTSNPNLYWYRQAAGRGLQLLFYSVGIGQISSEVPQNLSASRPQDRQFILSSKKLLLSDSGFYLCAWSVAGGMAQHFGDGTRLSIL.

V gene TRBV4-1 combines with J gene TRBJ2-1; D perhaps matches TRBD2 (5 bases). Germline-derived CDR1 and CDR2 are MGHRA and YSYEKL. The CDR3 contains 14 residues. Trimming shortened V by 0 bases and J by 9 bases, and 12 bases separated the two germline ends. DNA for the CDR3: TGCGCCAGCAGCCAAGATGAAGTGGCGGGTGAGCAGTTCTTC. Its protein is CASSQDEVAGEQFF.

The gene calls are TRBV12-3 or TRBV12-4 and TRBJ2-3; 13 nucleotides agree with TRBD2. The CDR3 runs 17 residues. V was clipped by 6 bases and J by 3 bases; unmatched bases: 9. CDR3 DNA: TGTGCCAGCAGCCGCCCCGGACTAGCGGGAGTGACAGATACGCAGTATTTT. This sequence encodes CASSRPGLAGVTDTQYF.

This rearrangement joins TRBV13 to TRBJ2-7; the D is unclear. There are 14 residues in the CDR3. The V end lost 5 bases, the J end lost 0 bases, and 11 bases lay between the germline ends. The germline V gene has CDR1 PRHDT and CDR2 FYEKMQ (reference sequence). CDR3 loop: CASSQSGTSYEQYF. CDR3 DNA: TGTGCCAGCAGCCAATCAGGTACCTCCTACGAGCAGTACTTC. Supplemented by reference TRBV13 and TRBJ2-7, the full variable domain reads AAGVIQSPRHLIKEKRETATLKCYPIPRHDTVYWYQQGPGQDPQFLISFYEKMQSDKGSIPDRFSAQQFSDYHSELNMSSLELGDSALYFCASSQSGTSYEQYFGPGTRLTVT.

The chain carries TRBV5-6 and TRBJ2-1; 14 bases match TRBD2. CDR1 and CDR2 (germline): SGHDT, YYEEEE. After removal of 5 bases from V and 7 bases from J, the junction contained 5 bases not matched to a gene. The CDR3 has 15 amino acids. CDR3 region: CASRLGTSGGNEQFF. CDR3 DNA sequence: TGTGCCAGCAGACTCGGGACTAGCGGGGGAAATGAGCAGTTCTTC.

This clonotype appeared a single time. The chain links TRBV12-3 or TRBV12-4 to TRBJ1-6; 10 nucleotides line up with TRBD1. The ends lost 7 bases at V and 7 bases at J; junction bases unmatched: 4. The CDR3 consists of 14 residues. CDR3 amino acids: CASTPGQGNSPLHF. The CDR3 DNA sequence: TGTGCCAGCACCCCGGGACAGGGGAATTCACCCCTCCACTTT.

The V gene is TRBV28, the J gene TRBJ1-5; 8 bases are shared with TRBD1. Trimming cost V 2 bases and J 0 bases; bases outside gene matches: 0. Germline V lookup: CDR1 MDHEN, CDR2 SYDVKM. CDR3 length: 15 residues. The chain's CDR3 is CASSLTGGSNQPQHF. The DNA of the CDR3 is TGTGCCAGCAGTTTAACAGGGGGTAGCAATCAGCCCCAGCATTTT.

There are a few counts of this clonotype. This rearrangement joins TRBV30 to TRBJ2-7; D unclear. V was cut by 0 bases and J by 4 bases, with 7 bases left in between. This CDR3 has 12 amino acids. Looked up from germline, CDR1 is GTSNPN and CDR2 is SVGIG (reference sequence). The CDR3 coding sequence is TGTGCCTGGAGTGTAGCTGGATACGAGCAGTACTTC. Translating it yields CAWSVAGYEQYF.

This chain links TRBV6-5 with TRBJ2-5; 8 bases line up with TRBD2. With 2 bases clipped from V and 3 bases from J, the junction kept 11 bases outside the gene matches. The CDR3 has 17 amino acids. Per germline, CDR1 MNHEY and CDR2 SVGAGI. This chain's CDR3 is CASSYLVKLAGEETQYF. The CDR3 nucleotides are TGTGCCAGCAGTTACCTCGTGAAGCTAGCGGGTGAAGAGACCCAGTACTTC.

The J gene is TRBJ1-2, the V gene TRBV7-8; 8 nucleotides line up with TRBD1. The CDR3 loop spans 18 amino acids. Trimming removed 0 bases from V and 4 bases from J; junction bases left unmatched: 13. Germline V CDR1 and CDR2: SGHVS, FQNEAQ. CDR3 in amino acids: CASSLAHGQGPEGYGYTF. The CDR3 DNA reads as TGTGCCAGCAGCTTAGCGCATGGACAGGGCCCCGAGGGCTATGGCTACACCTTC.

The chain combines TRBV7-3 with TRBJ2-2, with TRBD2 matching over 14 bases. Germline V gives CDR1 SGHTA, CDR2 FQGTGA. This CDR3 region has 16 residues. J gave up 7 bases and V 5 bases, and 6 bases lay outside the gene matches. The CDR3 loop reads CASSQGLAGASGELFF. DNA of the CDR3: TGTGCCAGCAGCCAGGGACTAGCGGGAGCTAGCGGGGAGCTGTTTTTT.

CDR3 nucleotides: TGCGCCAGCAGCCAAGTTTTTGTAAGCAGCACTGAAGCTTTCTTT. Protein: CASSQVFVSSTEAFF. The V call is TRBV4-3, the J call TRBJ1-1, with D uncertain. Looked up from germline, CDR1 is LGHNA and CDR2 is YSLEER. The CDR3 spans 15 residues. V was shortened by 1 base and J by 4 bases, with 13 bases between the two germline ends.

The chain couples TRBV28 to TRBJ2-7, with a possible D match to TRBD2 (6 bases). Germline V gives CDR1 MDHEN, CDR2 SYDVKM. V lost 4 bases to trimming and J lost 7 bases, with 14 bases between them. This CDR3 has 13 residues. CDR3 loop: CASSSPYAGEQYF. The CDR3 nucleotides are TGTGCCAGCAGTTCCCCCTATGCGGGGGAGCAGTACTTC. Full variable domain (missing parts from reference TRBV28 and TRBJ2-7): DVKVTQSSRYLVKRTGEKVFLECVQDMDHENMFWYRQDPGLGLRLIYFSYDVKMKEKGDIPEGYSVSREKKERFSLILESASTNQTSMYLCASSSPYAGEQYFGPGTRLTVT.

This chain uses TRBV20-1 with TRBJ2-3; D might be TRBD1 (6 bases). The CDR3 consists of 16 residues. V lost 2 bases, J lost 2 bases, and 17 bases lay in between. Per germline, CDR1 DFQATT and CDR2 SNEGSKA (reference sequence). The CDR3 DNA is TGCAGTGCTAGACCCTACCGGGGACAAGACACAGATACGCAGTATTTT. This translates into CSARPYRGQDTDTQYF.

This sequence joins TRBV3-1 and TRBJ2-1; 8 bases are shared with TRBD1. CDR1 and CDR2 (germline): LGHDT, YNNKEL (reference sequence). The CDR3 is 15 residues long. The V gene end was trimmed by 4 bases and the J gene end by 3 bases; junction bases not matched to a gene: 5. The CDR3 protein is CASSPRTGLYNEQFF. CDR3 coding DNA: TGTGCCAGCAGCCCTCGGACAGGGCTCTACAATGAGCAGTTCTTC.

V and J are TRBV4-1 and TRBJ2-3, with D tentatively TRBD1 (6 bases). The CDR3 covers 14 residues. Trimming took 0 bases from V and 4 from J, leaving 8 bases between them. The germline gives CDR1 MGHRA, CDR2 YSYEKL. CDR3 residues: CASSQDRGSDTQYF. The DNA for the CDR3 is TGCGCCAGCAGCCAAGATAGGGGGTCAGATACGCAGTATTTT.

J is TRBJ2-5 and V is TRBV11-2, with D possibly being TRBD1 (5 bases). Trimming removed 5 bases at V and 6 bases at J, with 16 bases between. Germline V gene sequence: CDR1 SGHAT, CDR2 FQNNGV. CDR3 size: 14 residues. The CDR3: CASSPGATGKTQYF. CDR3 bases: TGTGCCAGCAGCCCTGGGGCAACTGGGAAGACCCAGTACTTC. Full variable domain (outside the CDR3, taken from reference TRBV11-2 and TRBJ2-5): EAGVAQSPRYKIIEKRQSVAFWCNPISGHATLYWYQQILGQGPKLLIQFQNNGVVDDSQLPKDRFSAERLKGVDSTLKIQPAKLEDSAVYLCASSPGATGKTQYFGPGTRLLVL.

CDR3 nucleotides: TGTGCCAGCTCACGACACTCCGATCCCCAAGAGACCCAGTACTTC. Translation gives CASSRHSDPQETQYF. The V call is TRBV18, the J call TRBJ2-5; D unclear. Trimming shortened V by 4 bases and J by 1 base, and 13 bases separated the two germline ends. Germline CDR1 and CDR2: KGHSH and LQKENI. The CDR3 runs to 15 residues.

The sample holds a few counts of this clonotype. The gene calls are TRBV4-1 and TRBJ2-7; D remains unclear. Trimming took 0 bases from V and 3 from J, leaving 6 bases between them. This CDR3 is built from 13 residues. Germline V CDR1 and CDR2: MGHRA, YSYEKL. CDR3 loop: CASSQERGYEQYF. The CDR3 coding sequence is TGCGCCAGCAGCCAAGAACGAGGCTACGAGCAGTACTTC.

This chain joins TRBV4-1 and TRBJ1-5; no clear D. Germline lookup yields CDR1 MGHRA and CDR2 YSYEKL. The CDR3 consists of 15 residues. V shed 0 bases and J shed 5 bases, with 11 bases lying between them. The CDR3 is CASSQDRGGYQPQHF. In DNA form, the CDR3 reads TGCGCCAGCAGCCAAGATCGGGGTGGGTATCAGCCCCAGCATTTT.